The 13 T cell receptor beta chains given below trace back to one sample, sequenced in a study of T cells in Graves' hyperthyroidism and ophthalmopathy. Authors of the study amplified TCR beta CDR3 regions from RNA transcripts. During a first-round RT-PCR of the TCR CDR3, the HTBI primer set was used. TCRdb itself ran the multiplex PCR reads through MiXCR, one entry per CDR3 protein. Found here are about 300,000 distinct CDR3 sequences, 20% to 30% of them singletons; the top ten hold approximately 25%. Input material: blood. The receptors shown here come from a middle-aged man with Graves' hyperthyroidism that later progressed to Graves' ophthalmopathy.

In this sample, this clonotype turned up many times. CDR3 DNA: TGCAGTGCTTCCCCCGACAGGGCGAATTCACCCCTCCACTTT. Translated, it gives CSASPDRANSPLHF. The chain has TRBV20-1 and TRBJ1-6, with TRBD1 identical over 7 bases. Germline CDR1 is DFQATT and CDR2 is SNEGSKA (reference sequence). V gave up 5 bases and J gave up 7 bases; unmatched junction bases: 8. The CDR3 spans 14 residues.

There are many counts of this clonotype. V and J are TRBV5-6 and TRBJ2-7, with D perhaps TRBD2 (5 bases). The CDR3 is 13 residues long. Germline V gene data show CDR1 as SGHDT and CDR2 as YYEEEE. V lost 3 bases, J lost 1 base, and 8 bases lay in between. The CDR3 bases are TGTGCCAGCAGCTCTCCGGGATCCTACGAGCAGTACTTC. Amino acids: CASSSPGSYEQYF.

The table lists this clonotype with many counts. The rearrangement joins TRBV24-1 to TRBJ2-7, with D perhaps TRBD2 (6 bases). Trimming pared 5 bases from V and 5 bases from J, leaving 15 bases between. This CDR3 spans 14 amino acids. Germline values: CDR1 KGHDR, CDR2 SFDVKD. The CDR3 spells CATSVGGVVNEQYF. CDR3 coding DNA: TGTGCCACCAGTGTGGGAGGAGTGGTAAACGAGCAGTACTTC.

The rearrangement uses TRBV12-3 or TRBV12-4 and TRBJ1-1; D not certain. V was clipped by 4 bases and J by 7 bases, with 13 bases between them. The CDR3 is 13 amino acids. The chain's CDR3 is CASSYKRSSEAFF. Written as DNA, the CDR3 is TGTGCCAGCAGTTACAAACGGAGCAGTGAAGCTTTCTTT.

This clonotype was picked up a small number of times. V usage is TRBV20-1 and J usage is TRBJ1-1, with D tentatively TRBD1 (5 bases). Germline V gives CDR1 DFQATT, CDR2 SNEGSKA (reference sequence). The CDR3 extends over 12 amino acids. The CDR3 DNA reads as TGCCACTGGGGCGGACGGAACACTGAAGCTTTCTTT. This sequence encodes CHWGGRNTEAFF.

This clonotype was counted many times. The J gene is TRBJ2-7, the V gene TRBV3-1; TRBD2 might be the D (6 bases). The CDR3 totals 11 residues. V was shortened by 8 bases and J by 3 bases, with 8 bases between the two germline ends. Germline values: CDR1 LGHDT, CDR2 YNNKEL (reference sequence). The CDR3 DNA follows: TGTGCCAGCGGGGAGGACTACGAGCAGTACTTC. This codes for CASGEDYEQYF.

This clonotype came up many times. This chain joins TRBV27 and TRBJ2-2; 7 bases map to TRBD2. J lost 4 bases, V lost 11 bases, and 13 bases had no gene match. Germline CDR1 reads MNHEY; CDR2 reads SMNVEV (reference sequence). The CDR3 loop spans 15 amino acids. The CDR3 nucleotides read TGTGCCGTTCTTGCTGGCGGGAGAAGCACCGGGGAGCTGTTTTTT. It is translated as CAVLAGGRSTGELFF.

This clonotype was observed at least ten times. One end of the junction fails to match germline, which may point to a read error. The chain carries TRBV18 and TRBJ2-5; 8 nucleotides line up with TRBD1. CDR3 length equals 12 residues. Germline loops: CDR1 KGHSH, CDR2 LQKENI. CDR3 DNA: TGTGCCAGCTCACCTACTAACCGGGACAGGCACTTC. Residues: CASSPTNRDRHF.

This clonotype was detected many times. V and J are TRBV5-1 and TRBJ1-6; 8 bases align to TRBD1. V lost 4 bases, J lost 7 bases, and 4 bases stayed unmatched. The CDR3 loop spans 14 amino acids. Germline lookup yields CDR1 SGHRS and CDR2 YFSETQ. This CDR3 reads CASSTGQANSPLHF. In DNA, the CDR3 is TGCGCCAGCAGCACGGGACAGGCCAATTCACCCCTCCACTTT.

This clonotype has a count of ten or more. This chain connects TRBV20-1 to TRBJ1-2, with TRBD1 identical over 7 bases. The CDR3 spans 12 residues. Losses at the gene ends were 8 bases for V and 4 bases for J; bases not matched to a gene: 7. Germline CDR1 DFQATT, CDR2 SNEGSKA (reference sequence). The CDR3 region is CSTSGTAYGYTF. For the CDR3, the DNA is TGCAGTACATCCGGGACAGCCTATGGCTACACCTTC.

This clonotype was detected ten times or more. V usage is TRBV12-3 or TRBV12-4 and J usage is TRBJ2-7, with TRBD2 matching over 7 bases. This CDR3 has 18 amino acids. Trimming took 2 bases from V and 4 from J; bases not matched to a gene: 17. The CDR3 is CASSLRLSGNRGRYEQYF. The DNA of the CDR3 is TGTGCCAGCAGTTTAAGGTTGAGCGGGAACAGAGGCAGATACGAGCAGTACTTC.

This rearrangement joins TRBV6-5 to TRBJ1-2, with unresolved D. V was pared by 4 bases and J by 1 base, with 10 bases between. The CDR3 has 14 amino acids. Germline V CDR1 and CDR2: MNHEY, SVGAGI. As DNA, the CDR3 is TGTGCCAGCAGTTCCCCGGATCTTAACTATGGCTACACCTTC. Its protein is CASSSPDLNYGYTF.

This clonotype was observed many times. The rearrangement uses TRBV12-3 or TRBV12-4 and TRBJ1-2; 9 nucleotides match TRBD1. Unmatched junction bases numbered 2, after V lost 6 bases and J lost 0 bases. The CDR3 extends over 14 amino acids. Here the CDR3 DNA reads TGTGCCAGCAGACACAGGGGGCCTAACTATGGCTACACCTTC. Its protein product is CASRHRGPNYGYTF.